Below, 15 T cell receptor beta chains from the same sample are listed, as sequenced in a study of blood T cell repertoires in COVID-19. Profiled with immunoSEQ multiplex PCR; TCRdb holds only in-frame clones, not every one. The table has approximately 240,000 clones, 65% to 85% seen once. The source material was peripheral blood. These receptors were taken from a woman aged 30 to 39 who had recovered from COVID-19.

This clone was observed a single time. The chain employs TRBV28 and TRBJ2-3; maybe TRBD2 (5 bases). The V end lost 5 bases, the J end lost 6 bases, and 18 bases lay between the germline ends. The germline V gene encodes CDR1 MDHEN and CDR2 SYDVKM. CDR3 length: 15 residues. The CDR3 DNA reads as TGTGCCAGCAGTGCCCCCGACTATAGCCCCGATACGCAGTATTTT. The encoded protein is CASSAPDYSPDTQYF.

The rearrangement joins TRBV28 to TRBJ1-5; the match to TRBD1 covers 10 bases. Germline CDR1 is MDHEN and CDR2 is SYDVKM. The junction had 12 bases not matched to a gene; V was cut back by 6 bases and J by 7 bases. This CDR3 is built from 16 residues. The CDR3 here is CASSLFRQGAGQPQHF. In DNA form, the CDR3 reads TGTGCCAGCAGCCTATTCAGACAGGGGGCTGGACAGCCCCAGCATTTT.

This clone has a single count. This chain connects TRBV15 to TRBJ2-2; TRBD2 matches at 8 bases. The V segment lost 5 bases and the J segment 6 bases; nucleotides outside the gene matches: 8. This CDR3 comprises 15 residues. The germline CDR1 and CDR2 sequences are LNHNV and YYDKDF (reference sequence). The chain's CDR3 is CATSEVAGLAGELFF. In DNA form, the CDR3 reads TGTGCCACCAGCGAAGTAGCGGGACTCGCCGGGGAGCTGTTTTTT.

This clone was seen only once. The DNA of the CDR3 is TGTGCCAGCAGCTCGGGAGTGTCCCAACGAGAGAGGACTGAAGCTTTCTTT. Translation: CASSSGVSQRERTEAFF. The V gene is TRBV7-3, the J gene TRBJ1-1; no reliable D call. Looked up from germline, CDR1 is SGHTA and CDR2 is FQGTGA. This CDR3 contains 17 residues. Trimming took 4 bases from V and 5 from J, leaving 23 bases between them.

This clone has more than one count but fewer than ten. CDR3 amino acids: CASSLAGFNEQFF. The CDR3 DNA follows: TGTGCCAGTAGTTTAGCGGGTTTTAATGAGCAGTTCTTC. The gene calls are TRBV19 and TRBJ2-1, with 7 bases that match TRBD2. The CDR3 length is 13 residues. Germline CDR1 reads LNHDA; CDR2 reads SQIVND (reference sequence). V lost 5 bases, J lost 7 bases, and 5 bases stayed unmatched.

The CDR3: CASRTGFEGWHF. In nucleotides, the CDR3 is TGTGCCAGTCGCACCGGGTTTGAGGGATGGCATTTT. The chain combines TRBV19 with TRBJ1-5, with no clear D. The CDR3 length is 12 residues. The V end lost 8 bases, the J end lost 15 bases, and 20 bases lay between the germline ends. Germline CDR1 LNHDA, CDR2 SQIVND (reference sequence).

This clone was seen just once. The chain joins TRBV11-2 to TRBJ1-1; no definite D call. The CDR3 sequence is 11 residues long. The V end lost 2 bases, the J end lost 5 bases, and 3 bases lay between the germline ends. The germline gives CDR1 SGHAT, CDR2 FQNNGV. The DNA for the CDR3 is TGTGCCAGCAGCTTAACTACTGAAGCTTTCTTT. Its translation: CASSLTTEAFF.

The chain carries TRBV7-9 and TRBJ2-3, with D possibly matching TRBD1 (7 bases). The CDR3 totals 15 residues. Per the germline V gene, CDR1 is SEHNR and CDR2 is FQNEAQ (reference sequence). Trimming pared 2 bases from V and 6 bases from J, leaving 15 bases between. CDR3 in DNA: TGTGCCAGCAGCTTATCGGCAGGGGGGCCCGATACGCAGTATTTT. This gives the protein CASSLSAGGPDTQYF.

The chain couples TRBV2 to TRBJ1-5; TRBD1 matches at 7 bases. The CDR3 is 13 residues long. Germline V gives CDR1 SNHLY, CDR2 FYNNEI. After removal of 8 bases from V and 4 bases from J, the junction contained 5 bases not matched to a gene. The CDR3 bases are TGTGCCAGCCGGACAGGTGGGAATCAGCCCCAGCATTTT. Translation gives CASRTGGNQPQHF.

This sequence joins TRBV5-1 and TRBJ2-5, with a weak D call TRBD2 (6 bases). The germline CDR1 and CDR2 sequences are SGHRS and YFSETQ. The ends were cut back, 0 bases at V and 3 bases at J, with 12 bases in the middle. This CDR3 comprises 15 residues. This CDR3 is CASSLAGREEETQYF. In DNA form, the CDR3 reads TGCGCCAGCAGCTTGGCCGGCAGGGAGGAAGAGACCCAGTACTTC.

CDR3 coding DNA: TGTGCCAGCAGCTTCATGGACAGGAACGTAGGCTACACCTTC. It specifies CASSFMDRNVGYTF. The chain employs TRBV13 and TRBJ1-2; 7 bases match TRBD1. Germline V gene sequence: CDR1 PRHDT, CDR2 FYEKMQ (reference sequence). The V segment lost 3 bases and the J segment 8 bases; nucleotides outside the gene matches: 9. The CDR3 contains 14 residues.

The genes are TRBV5-1 and TRBJ2-3; 10 bases line up with TRBD2. Germline V gives CDR1 SGHRS, CDR2 YFSETQ. This CDR3 contains 14 residues. V gave up 3 bases and J gave up 6 bases; unmatched junction bases: 4. The CDR3 coding sequence is TGCGCCAGCAGCTCTAGCGGGAGACGGGATACGCAGTATTTT. Amino acids: CASSSSGRRDTQYF.

V is TRBV12-5 and J is TRBJ1-2; the D is unclear. With 0 bases removed from V and 8 bases from J, the gap between germline ends came to 28 bases. CDR3 length: 19 amino acids. Germline loops: CDR1 LGHNT, CDR2 FRNRAP. In DNA, the CDR3 is TGTGCTAGTGGTTTGGTACTAGGTGGTGCACCCGGTAACTATGAAGGCTACACCTTC. Translated: CASGLVLGGAPGNYEGYTF. The whole variable domain, filled in from reference TRBV12-5 and TRBJ1-2, reads DARVTQTPRHKVTEMGQEVTMRCQPILGHNTVFWYRQTMMQGLELLAYFRNRAPLDDSGMPKDRFSAEMPDATLATLKIQPSEPRDSAVYFCASGLVLGGAPGNYEGYTFGSGTRLTVV.

V usage is TRBV19 and J usage is TRBJ2-1; 8 bases agree with TRBD2. The length of the CDR3 is 15 residues. The V and J ends lost 4 bases and 9 bases, in that order; junction bases with no gene match: 11. Looked up from germline, CDR1 is LNHDA and CDR2 is SQIVND (reference sequence). Here the CDR3 reads CASSTRGRRSGEQFF. The CDR3 DNA sequence: TGTGCCAGTAGTACTCGCGGGAGGAGGAGTGGTGAGCAGTTCTTC.

Points on this clone: The same CDR3 arises from other DNA sequences in this sample as well. The chain couples TRBV6-5 to TRBJ1-5, with TRBD1 matching over 8 bases. V gave up 4 bases and J gave up 2 bases; unmatched junction bases: 1. This CDR3 is 14 amino acids long. Germline values: CDR1 MNHEY, CDR2 SVGAGI. CDR3 amino acids: CASSSTGGNQPQHF. The CDR3 coding sequence is TGTGCCAGCAGTTCGACAGGGGGCAATCAGCCCCAGCATTTT.